This TCR beta chain was observed in a study of blood T cells in healthy people across ages. From germline, CDR1 is MNHEY and CDR2 SVGEGT. V was clipped by 7 bases and J by 7 bases, with 17 bases between them. This CDR3 has 14 residues. The study recruited healthy Caucasian donors from Russia who were aged roughly 6 to 95. Then a second PCR, running roughly 7 to 11 cycles, was carried out with a sample-barcoded 5' primer and a J-beta primer mix. TCRdb re-analysed the 5' RACE reads in MiXCR, keeping a single row per CDR3 protein. The data contain roughly 800,000 distinct CDR3 sequences, approximately 25% of them seen just once; the ten biggest clones take up roughly a tenth. These sequences were also reported in another study, on T cells of mothers and their children. This second report adds: Relative to unrelated pairs, biologically related mother-child dyads exhibited marginally greater, non-significant overlap.

This rearrangement joins TRBV6-2 or TRBV6-3 to TRBJ2-1; possibly TRBD2 for D (5 bases). This sequence was found in a boy aged 5-17 years in good health. Source material: blood. The CDR3 DNA follows: TGTGCCAGCAAGAGTTCGGGCCGGGAAAATGAGCAGTTCTTC. Its protein is CASKSSGRENEQFF.